These 23 T cell receptor beta chains share one sample of origin, sequenced in a study of CD8+CD57+ T cells in acquired aplastic anemia. Using genomic DNA as the template, TCR beta VDJ and CDR3 profiling was carried out. TCRdb reanalysed the reads using MiXCR and keeps one entry per CDR3 protein. The sample carries 150,000 to 180,000 distinct CDR3 sequences, less than 60% recorded once. Sequenced patients had shown CD8+CD57+ cell expansion by flow cytometry. Sequencing was performed on sorted CD4+, CD8+, or CD8+CD57+ T cells (not recorded which) from PBMCs. The receptors here all came from a human donor with aplastic anemia.

The chain combines TRBV7-2 with TRBJ2-2, with unresolved D. Trimming took off 7 bases at V and 6 bases at J, with 9 bases between the two ends. The CDR3 covers 12 residues. The V gene's germline CDR1 is SGHTA and CDR2 FQGNSA. CDR3 sequence: CASTTRAGELFF. The CDR3 region has the DNA TGTGCCAGCACCACAAGGGCCGGGGAGCTGTTTTTT.

This clonotype was detected only a few times. The chain joins TRBV15 to TRBJ2-2, with D perhaps given as TRBD1 or TRBD2 (5 bases each). Trimming took off 0 bases at V and 4 bases at J, with 12 bases between the two ends. Germline values: CDR1 LNHNV, CDR2 YYDKDF (reference sequence). The CDR3 consists of 16 residues. Here the CDR3 DNA reads TGTGCCACCAGCAGAGATGGGGACCCGCGCACCGGGGAGCTGTTTTTT. Protein: CATSRDGDPRTGELFF.

This clonotype was found a few times. The chain uses TRBV7-3 and TRBJ2-2, with no clear D. Trimming cost V 5 bases and J 4 bases, with 8 bases left between them. The CDR3 loop spans 13 amino acids. Germline CDR1 and CDR2: SGHTA and FQGTGA. The CDR3 sequence: CASSPEGTGELFF. CDR3 bases: TGTGCCAGCAGCCCCGAAGGCACCGGGGAGCTGTTTTTT.

The rearrangement joins TRBV9 to TRBJ1-2; D might be TRBD1 (5 bases). Per germline, CDR1 SGDLS and CDR2 YYNGEE. CDR3 size: 11 residues. The V gene lost 7 bases and the J gene lost 4 bases, with 8 bases spanning the gap. CDR3 residues: CASDSGYGYTF. The CDR3 DNA reads TGTGCCAGCGACAGTGGCTATGGCTACACCTTC.

This sequence joins TRBV11-1 and TRBJ2-1, with 7 bases lining up with TRBD2. J was trimmed by 7 bases and V by 2 bases; bases with no gene match: 5. CDR1 and CDR2 from the germline V gene are SGHAT and FQDESV (reference sequence). The CDR3 contains 14 residues. CDR3 nucleotides: TGTGCCAGCAGCTTACAGCGGGAAATGAATGAGCAGTTCTTC. Translating gives CASSLQREMNEQFF. Supplemented by reference TRBV11-1 and TRBJ2-1, the full variable domain reads EAEVAQSPRYKITEKSQAVAFWCDPISGHATLYWYRQILGQGPELLVQFQDESVVDDSQLPKDRFSAERLKGVDSTLKIQPAELGDSAMYLCASSLQREMNEQFFGPGTRLTVL.

A note on this clonotype: A read error may explain this, as a much larger clone is one base away. This chain links TRBV7-3 with TRBJ2-7; D gene uncertain. V was cut by 3 bases and J by 7 bases, with 7 bases left in between. Germline V lookup: CDR1 SGHTA, CDR2 FQGTGA. The CDR3 has 11 residues. The CDR3 spells CASSLENEQYF. The CDR3 nucleotides read TGTGCCAGCAGCTTGGAGAATGAGCAGTACTTC.

This sequence joins TRBV20-1 and TRBJ1-6; D unclear. V dropped 5 bases and J dropped 5 bases, with 10 bases sitting between them. The germline V gene encodes CDR1 DFQATT and CDR2 SNEGSKA (reference sequence). The CDR3 is 13 amino acids. DNA of the CDR3: TGCAGTGCTTATATGGACCATAATTCACCCCTCCACTTT. Amino acid sequence: CSAYMDHNSPLHF.

CDR3 sequence (DNA): TGCAGTGCATCTACCTTCCGGGAGCAGGGCTACACCTTC. It translates to CSASTFREQGYTF. The chain couples TRBV20-1 to TRBJ1-2; no reliable D call. V lost 6 bases to trimming and J lost 8 bases, with 19 bases between them. CDR3 length: 13 amino acids. The V gene's germline CDR1 is DFQATT and CDR2 SNEGSKA (reference sequence).

The table lists this clonotype with many counts. The J gene is TRBJ2-7, the V gene TRBV20-1; TRBD1 is a possible D gene (6 bases). Trimming removed 4 bases at V and 0 bases at J, with 13 bases between. Germline V gene lookup returns CDR1 DFQATT and CDR2 SNEGSKA (reference sequence). CDR3 length equals 14 residues. For the CDR3, the DNA is TGCAGTGCTACTAGGACAGCTAGCTCCTACGAGCAGTACTTC. Translated, it gives CSATRTASSYEQYF.

This clonotype has ten or more counts. The chain combines TRBV14 with TRBJ2-1, with 9 bases aligning to TRBD2. CDR1 SGHDN and CDR2 FVKESK come from the germline V gene. The CDR3 spans 15 residues. The trim removed 0 bases at V and 4 bases at J, leaving 1 base unmatched. CDR3 residues: CASSQDAGGYNEQFF. CDR3 DNA sequence: TGTGCCAGCAGCCAAGATGCGGGGGGGTACAATGAGCAGTTCTTC.

The rearrangement links TRBV19 to TRBJ1-5; 7 positions match TRBD1. V lost 5 bases to trimming and J lost 4 bases; unmatched junction nucleotides: 8. This CDR3 comprises 15 residues. From germline, CDR1 is LNHDA and CDR2 SQIVND (reference sequence). The chain's CDR3 is CASSLRQGYNQPQHF. The CDR3 DNA is TGTGCCAGTAGTTTGCGACAGGGATATAATCAGCCCCAGCATTTT.

The gene calls are TRBV2 and TRBJ1-1, with no clear D. This CDR3 has 11 amino acids. Trimming left V 4 bases short and J 11 bases short, with 11 bases between. CDR1 SNHLY and CDR2 FYNNEI come from the germline V gene. The CDR3 DNA follows: TGTGCCAGCAGTGTTGCCCCAGAGGCTTTCTTT. Its translation: CASSVAPEAFF.

V and J are TRBV7-3 and TRBJ2-7; TRBD1 agrees at 8 bases. Germline-derived CDR1 and CDR2 are SGHTA and FQGTGA. V lost 5 bases, J lost 5 bases, and 2 bases stayed unmatched. The length of the CDR3 is 12 residues. The CDR3 DNA reads as TGTGCCAGCAGCCGGACAGGGCACGAGCAGTACTTC. Translated, it gives CASSRTGHEQYF.

This clonotype was detected many times. This rearrangement joins TRBV5-5 to TRBJ1-5; 10 bases fit TRBD1. The V and J ends lost 4 bases and 4 bases, in that order; junction bases with no gene match: 5. This CDR3 is built from 15 residues. Per the germline V gene, CDR1 is SGHKS and CDR2 is YYEKEE (reference sequence). The CDR3, as DNA: TGTGCCAGCAGCCTGAGACAGGGGGCAAATCAGCCCCAGCATTTT. Translated, it gives CASSLRQGANQPQHF.

This clonotype was counted at least ten times. The chain combines TRBV5-1 with TRBJ2-7, with TRBD2 as a possible D gene (5 bases). V was clipped by 2 bases and J by 4 bases, with 13 bases between them. The CDR3 is made up of 14 amino acids. In germline, CDR1 is SGHRS, CDR2 YFSETQ. The CDR3 sequence: CASSFRASRYEQYF. The CDR3 DNA sequence: TGCGCCAGCAGCTTTAGGGCTAGCAGGTACGAGCAGTACTTC. Full variable domain (remainder filled in from reference TRBV5-1 and TRBJ2-7): KAGVTQTPRYLIKTRGQQVTLSCSPISGHRSVSWYQQTPGQGLQFLFEYFSETQRNKGNFPGRFSGRQFSNSRSEMNVSTLELGDSALYLCASSFRASRYEQYFGPGTRLTVT.

This chain connects TRBV19 to TRBJ2-7; no definite D call. CDR3 length: 12 residues. Trimming took off 5 bases at V and 3 bases at J, with 8 bases between the two ends. Germline values: CDR1 LNHDA, CDR2 SQIVND (reference sequence). This CDR3 reads CASSDTIYEQYF. The DNA of the CDR3 is TGTGCCAGTAGTGATACGATCTACGAGCAGTACTTC.

This clonotype turned up a few times. The chain has TRBV15 and TRBJ1-3, with D perhaps TRBD1 (5 bases). This CDR3 has 15 amino acids. The germline V and J ends were trimmed by 8 bases and 0 bases, with 14 bases remaining between them. Germline V gives CDR1 LNHNV, CDR2 YYDKDF (reference sequence). The DNA for the CDR3 is TGTGCCACCGGGGGAGCGGGGAACTCTGGAAACACCATATATTTT. Translated, it gives CATGGAGNSGNTIYF.

This chain uses TRBV5-1 with TRBJ1-3; 7 positions agree with TRBD1. CDR3 length: 19 amino acids. V lost 0 bases and J lost 0; bases outside the gene matches: 12. Germline lookup yields CDR1 SGHRS and CDR2 YFSETQ. CDR3 amino acids: CASSLETPCHRGSGNTIYF. CDR3 in DNA: TGCGCCAGCAGCTTGGAGACCCCTTGTCACAGGGGCTCTGGAAACACCATATATTTT.

The J gene is TRBJ1-2, the V gene TRBV10-3, with 8 bases fitting TRBD1. CDR3 length: 14 residues. V shed 6 bases, J shed 4 bases, and the junction held 7 bases outside the gene matches. Looked up from germline, CDR1 is ENHRY and CDR2 is SYGVKD. The CDR3 region has the DNA TGTGCCATCAGAGACAGGGGAGTCTTCTATGGCTACACCTTC. It translates to CAIRDRGVFYGYTF.

This clonotype has only a few counts. This may come from a read error, since a much larger clone is one base off. The chain combines TRBV12-3 or TRBV12-4 with TRBJ1-2; D ambiguous. The CDR3 length is 11 residues. V dropped 11 bases and J dropped 9 bases, with 16 bases sitting between them. In DNA form, the CDR3 reads TGTGCCGCCCTGACTAAGGGTTGCTACACCTTC. This encodes CAALTKGCYTF.

The sample holds many counts of this clonotype. The chain carries TRBV19 and TRBJ1-1, with D possibly TRBD1 on 5 matching bases. The CDR3 length is 17 residues. V was pared by 4 bases and J by 11 bases, with 29 bases between. CDR1 and CDR2 (germline): LNHDA, SQIVND (reference sequence). The CDR3 nucleotides are TGTGCCAGTAGTAAAATGTCCCCTTCCCGGGACGGAGAATGGGCTTTCTTT. Amino acids: CASSKMSPSRDGEWAFF. Filled out from reference TRBV19 and TRBJ1-1, the complete variable domain reads DGGITQSPKYLFRKEGQNVTLSCEQNLNHDAMYWYRQDPGQGLRLIYYSQIVNDFQKGDIAEGYSVSREKKESFPLTVTSAQKNPTAFYLCASSKMSPSRDGEWAFFGQGTRLTVV.

The chain recombines TRBV19 with TRBJ1-2, with TRBD1 identical over 8 bases. CDR1 and CDR2 from the germline V gene are LNHDA and SQIVND (reference sequence). The CDR3 spans 13 residues. V shed 3 bases, J shed 7 bases, and the junction held 4 bases outside the gene matches. The CDR3, as DNA: TGTGCCAGTAGTATCTCAGGGGGCAGTGGCTACACCTTC. It codes for CASSISGGSGYTF.

In the case of this clonotype: Being one base from a much bigger clone, this may be a read error. V and J are TRBV5-1 and TRBJ2-4, with a weak D call TRBD2 (6 bases). V gave up 0 bases and J gave up 8 bases, with 12 bases separating them. The CDR3 sequence is 14 residues long. The germline CDR1 and CDR2 sequences are SGHRS and YFSETQ. CDR3 DNA: TGCGCCAGCAGCTTGGTTGGGACTCAAGACATTCAGTACTTC. It codes for CASSLVGTQDIQYF.